Below, one T cell receptor beta chain is given with its context. The data are from a study of blood T cell repertoires in COVID-19. Germline CDR1 and CDR2: DFQATT and SNEGSKA (reference sequence). The CDR3 contains 11 residues. Trimming removed 5 bases from V and 5 bases from J, with 9 bases in between. Sequencing used immunoSEQ multiplex PCR; TCRdb keeps in-frame clones, though not all of them. The repertoire has 200,000 to 250,000 clones, around 85% of them found once; the top ten carry about 4%. The chain uses TRBV20-1 and TRBJ1-1; possible D gene TRBD1, 6 bases. The sequencing input was peripheral blood. This TCR came from a woman aged 40 to 55 with active or convalescent COVID-19. The CDR3 coding sequence is TGCAGTGCTCGGGGGGCGACTGAAGCTTTCTTT. Its protein is CSARGATEAFF.